What follows are 24 T cell receptor beta chains derived from one specimen sequenced in a study of CD8+CD57+ T cells in acquired aplastic anemia. Genomic DNA, the template, was used for profiling of the TCR beta VDJ and CDR3. TCRdb reanalysed the reads using MiXCR and keeps one entry per CDR3 protein. This sample yields some 160,000 distinct CDR3 sequences, of which around 48% are seen a single time; roughly 30% belongs to the top ten. An expansion of CD8+CD57+ cells by flow cytometry had been shown in patients chosen for sequencing. The sequenced sample consisted of sorted CD4+, CD8+, or CD8+CD57+ T cells (not recorded which) from PBMCs. The receptors were gathered from a human donor with aplastic anemia.

This clonotype has only a few counts. The J gene is TRBJ2-7, the V gene TRBV2, with TRBD1 as a possible D gene (6 bases). CDR3 length: 11 residues. V lost 7 bases and J lost 7, with 11 bases in between. Germline V gives CDR1 SNHLY, CDR2 FYNNEI. The CDR3 here is CASNQGWEQYF. CDR3 coding DNA: TGTGCCAGCAACCAGGGGTGGGAGCAGTACTTC. The full variable domain, completed using reference TRBV2 and TRBJ2-7, is EPEVTQTPSHQVTQMGQEVILRCVPISNHLYFYWYRQILGQKVEFLVSFYNNEISEKSEIFDDQFSVERPDGSNFTLKIRSTKLEDSAMYFCASNQGWEQYFGPGTRLTVT.

This clonotype was counted only a few times. One junction end disagrees with the germline gene, perhaps due to a read error. The CDR3 loop is CASSQGSITYGQYF. CDR3 coding DNA: TGTGCCAGCAGCCAAGGTTCTATCACCTACGGGCAGTACTTC. The genes are TRBV3-1 and TRBJ2-7; D gene uncertain. Per germline, CDR1 LGHDT and CDR2 YNNKEL (reference sequence). The CDR3 covers 14 residues.

This clonotype has a count of ten or more. The chain uses TRBV6-5 and TRBJ2-1, with 8 positions matching TRBD2. The germline CDR1 and CDR2 sequences are MNHEY and SVGAGI. The V segment lost 2 bases and the J segment 1 base; nucleotides outside the gene matches: 4. The CDR3 has 16 residues. The CDR3 reads CASSYTLAGSYNEQFF. The CDR3 DNA reads as TGTGCCAGCAGTTACACCCTAGCGGGTTCCTACAATGAGCAGTTCTTC.

The V call is TRBV11-3, the J call TRBJ1-1; D call uncertain. CDR3 length: 15 residues. CDR1 is SGHNT, CDR2 YENEEA, per germline. Trimming stripped 0 bases from V and 1 base from J, with 9 bases between. The CDR3 loop reads CASSLEGWANTEAFF. The CDR3 nucleotides are TGTGCCAGCAGCTTAGAAGGGTGGGCGAACACTGAAGCTTTCTTT.

Of note for this clonotype: A much larger clone is a single base away; this may be a read error. The rearrangement uses TRBV6-1 and TRBJ2-6; 9 bases map to TRBD1. The CDR3 is made up of 16 amino acids. Germline V CDR1 and CDR2: MNHNS, SASEGT. CDR3 DNA sequence: TGTGTCAGCAGCCAGGACAGGGGAGGAGGGGCCAACGTCCTGACTTTC. It translates to CVSSQDRGGGANVLTF.

The rearrangement joins TRBV10-3 to TRBJ2-2; tentative D call: TRBD1 (6 bases). The germline V gene encodes CDR1 ENHRY and CDR2 SYGVKD. V lost 6 bases and J 4 bases, leaving 15 bases between the germline ends. There are 15 residues in the CDR3. CDR3 amino acids: CAISLQGVATGELFF. The CDR3 DNA reads TGTGCCATCAGCTTACAGGGAGTTGCCACCGGGGAGCTGTTTTTT.

The chain couples TRBV10-3 to TRBJ1-4; possible D gene TRBD1, 5 bases. The CDR3 has 14 amino acids. The ends were cut back, 3 bases at V and 4 bases at J, with 9 bases in the middle. CDR1 and CDR2 (germline): ENHRY, SYGVKD. The CDR3 spells CAISDGQGNEKLFF. The CDR3 DNA reads TGTGCCATCAGTGACGGGCAGGGTAATGAAAAACTGTTTTTT.

J is TRBJ1-1 and V is TRBV3-1; no firm D call. Between the trimmed V and J ends, which lost 4 bases and 1 base, there was a span of 10 bases. Germline CDR1 and CDR2: LGHDT and YNNKEL (reference sequence). The CDR3 is 14 residues long. The CDR3 loop reads CASSLIEGNTEAFF. The CDR3 DNA is TGTGCCAGCAGCCTTATAGAAGGGAACACTGAAGCTTTCTTT.

This clonotype came up many times. This chain joins TRBV27 and TRBJ2-7; 8 bases are a match to TRBD1. The CDR3 is 13 residues long. CDR1 and CDR2 (germline): MNHEY, SMNVEV (reference sequence). J gave up 5 bases and V 7 bases, and 7 bases lay outside the gene matches. The CDR3 DNA follows: TGTGCCAGCATCAGGACAGGGTCCGACGAGCAGTACTTC. As protein: CASIRTGSDEQYF.

This clonotype was recorded many times. The chain is built from TRBV5-1 and TRBJ2-7; D may correspond to TRBD1 or TRBD2 (5 bases each). Per the germline V gene, CDR1 is SGHRS and CDR2 is YFSETQ. This CDR3 has 14 residues. V was pared by 2 bases and J by 3 bases, with 12 bases between. The CDR3 sequence: CASSLGFGGYEQYF. The DNA for the CDR3 is TGCGCCAGCAGCTTAGGGTTTGGGGGCTACGAGCAGTACTTC.

There are a few counts of this clonotype. The V and J genes are TRBV2 and TRBJ2-6; the D is unclear. The CDR3 covers 12 residues. From germline, CDR1 is SNHLY and CDR2 FYNNEI. Trimming removed 7 bases at V and 5 bases at J, with 6 bases between. As DNA, the CDR3 is TGTGCCAGCACCCAGAGGGCCAACGTCCTGACTTTC. Its protein product is CASTQRANVLTF.

This clonotype appeared many times. The J gene is TRBJ1-6, the V gene TRBV6-1; 12 bases fit TRBD1. This CDR3 spans 17 amino acids. CDR1 and CDR2 from the germline V gene are MNHNS and SASEGT. Trimming cost V 6 bases and J 7 bases; bases outside gene matches: 10. For the CDR3, the DNA is TGTGCCAGCAGGGGGACAGGGGGCCGCTTGGGGAATTCACCCCTCCACTTT. As protein: CASRGTGGRLGNSPLHF.

This chain joins TRBV20-1 and TRBJ1-2; no definite D call. The V and J ends lost 1 base and 4 bases respectively, with 13 bases between them. The CDR3 sequence is 14 residues long. Per germline, CDR1 DFQATT and CDR2 SNEGSKA (reference sequence). The CDR3 coding sequence is TGCAGTGCTAGAGTGAGTCGGGAAGCCTATGGCTACACCTTC. Translating it yields CSARVSREAYGYTF.

This clonotype was picked up many times. The gene calls are TRBV2 and TRBJ2-5; 10 nucleotides agree with TRBD2. Germline V lookup: CDR1 SNHLY, CDR2 FYNNEI. With V trimmed by 3 bases and J by 5 bases, 18 bases remained unmatched. The CDR3 is 19 residues long. The CDR3 protein is CASSDGPRVEREGRETQYF. The CDR3 DNA reads TGTGCCAGCAGTGATGGACCCCGGGTCGAGCGGGAGGGCCGGGAGACCCAGTACTTC. Filled out from reference TRBV2 and TRBJ2-5, the complete variable domain reads EPEVTQTPSHQVTQMGQEVILRCVPISNHLYFYWYRQILGQKVEFLVSFYNNEISEKSEIFDDQFSVERPDGSNFTLKIRSTKLEDSAMYFCASSDGPRVEREGRETQYFGPGTRLLVL.

This clonotype was seen more than once but under ten times. The chain couples TRBV15 to TRBJ2-7; D gene ambiguous. With 3 bases removed from V and 6 bases from J, the gap between germline ends came to 12 bases. This CDR3 is 13 amino acids long. Germline lookup yields CDR1 LNHNV and CDR2 YYDKDF (reference sequence). The CDR3 loop is CATSRDVSSEQYF. The CDR3 DNA is TGTGCCACCAGCAGGGACGTGAGCTCCGAGCAGTACTTC. Full variable domain (remainder filled in from reference TRBV15 and TRBJ2-7): DAMVIQNPRYQVTQFGKPVTLSCSQTLNHNVMYWYQQKSSQAPKLLFHYYDKDFNNEADTPDNFQSRRPNTSFCFLDIRSPGLGDTAMYLCATSRDVSSEQYFGPGTRLTVT.

This clonotype was recorded many times. This chain connects TRBV6-1 to TRBJ1-1; a possible D gene is TRBD1 (6 bases). This CDR3 is 14 amino acids long. V was shortened by 5 bases and J by 0 bases, with 10 bases between the two germline ends. Per the germline V gene, CDR1 is MNHNS and CDR2 is SASEGT. The CDR3 reads CASSPGAVNTEAFF. The CDR3 DNA reads TGTGCCAGCAGTCCAGGGGCTGTGAACACTGAAGCTTTCTTT.

The chain couples TRBV7-9 to TRBJ1-6, with D tentatively TRBD1 (5 bases). In germline, CDR1 is SEHNR, CDR2 FQNEAQ (reference sequence). CDR3 length: 13 amino acids. Between the trimmed V and J ends, which lost 6 bases and 14 bases, there was a span of 17 bases. The CDR3 coding sequence is TGTGCCAGCAGGCCACCGGGACCCTTCACCCTCCACTTT. Protein: CASRPPGPFTLHF. Supplemented by reference TRBV7-9 and TRBJ1-6, the full variable domain reads DTGVSQNPRHKITKRGQNVTFRCDPISEHNRLYWYRQTLGQGPEFLTYFQNEAQLEKSRLLSDRFSAERPKGSFSTLEIQRTEQGDSAMYLCASRPPGPFTLHFGNGTRLTVT.

A word on this clonotype: A much bigger clone sits one base away, suggesting this may be a read error. The V gene is TRBV5-6, the J gene TRBJ2-2; 10 bases are shared with TRBD2. The CDR3 sequence is 15 residues long. The germline V gene encodes CDR1 SGHDT and CDR2 YYEEEE. CDR3 residues: CASTGLADGTGEPFF. The DNA of the CDR3 is TGTGCCAGCACCGGACTAGCGGATGGCACCGGGGAGCCGTTTTTT.

The chain joins TRBV2 to TRBJ2-1; D not certain. The germline V gene has CDR1 SNHLY and CDR2 FYNNEI. The CDR3 has 15 amino acids. The V and J ends lost 2 bases and 0 bases respectively, with 8 bases between them. The CDR3 here is CASSERASSYNEQFF. The CDR3 region has the DNA TGTGCCAGCAGTGAAAGGGCTAGCTCCTACAATGAGCAGTTCTTC.

This clonotype was observed many times. The rearrangement joins TRBV20-1 to TRBJ2-7; 7 bases map to TRBD2. This CDR3 has 13 amino acids. Germline values: CDR1 DFQATT, CDR2 SNEGSKA (reference sequence). The trim removed 2 bases at V and 2 bases at J, leaving 3 bases unmatched. For the CDR3, the DNA is TGCAGTGCTAGACGGCGGGGGACCTACGAGCAGTACTTC. Translating gives CSARRRGTYEQYF.

This chain uses TRBV20-1 with TRBJ1-2; no firm D call. The CDR3 runs to 11 residues. Germline V gene sequence: CDR1 DFQATT, CDR2 SNEGSKA (reference sequence). The V end was cut by 1 base, the J end by 2 bases, with 2 bases between. The CDR3 sequence: CSARANYGYTF. DNA of the CDR3: TGCAGTGCTAGAGCCAACTATGGCTACACCTTC.

The CDR3 reads CASRPGQGYGYTF. CDR3 nucleotide sequence: TGTGCCAGCAGACCGGGACAGGGCTATGGCTACACCTTC. The chain links TRBV28 to TRBJ1-2, with 9 bases aligning to TRBD1. This CDR3 spans 13 amino acids. CDR1 and CDR2 from the germline V gene are MDHEN and SYDVKM. The V and J ends lost 6 bases and 4 bases, in that order; junction bases with no gene match: 3.

The CDR3 spells CASSLGTGVAFF. CDR3 coding DNA: TGTGCCAGCAGTTTAGGGACAGGAGTAGCTTTCTTT. The J gene is TRBJ1-1, the V gene TRBV27; 8 nucleotides line up with TRBD1. Germline V CDR1 and CDR2: MNHEY, SMNVEV (reference sequence). J was trimmed by 10 bases and V by 2 bases; bases with no gene match: 3. This CDR3 has 12 residues.

This clonotype was seen a few times. The CDR3 loop is CASIFPDTQYF. The CDR3 DNA sequence: TGTGCCAGCATATTTCCAGATACGCAGTATTTT. The chain carries TRBV6-4 and TRBJ2-3; D unclear. Germline V gene sequence: CDR1 MRHNA, CDR2 SNTAGT. Trimming removed 7 bases from V and 4 bases from J, with 6 bases in between. The CDR3 runs to 11 residues.